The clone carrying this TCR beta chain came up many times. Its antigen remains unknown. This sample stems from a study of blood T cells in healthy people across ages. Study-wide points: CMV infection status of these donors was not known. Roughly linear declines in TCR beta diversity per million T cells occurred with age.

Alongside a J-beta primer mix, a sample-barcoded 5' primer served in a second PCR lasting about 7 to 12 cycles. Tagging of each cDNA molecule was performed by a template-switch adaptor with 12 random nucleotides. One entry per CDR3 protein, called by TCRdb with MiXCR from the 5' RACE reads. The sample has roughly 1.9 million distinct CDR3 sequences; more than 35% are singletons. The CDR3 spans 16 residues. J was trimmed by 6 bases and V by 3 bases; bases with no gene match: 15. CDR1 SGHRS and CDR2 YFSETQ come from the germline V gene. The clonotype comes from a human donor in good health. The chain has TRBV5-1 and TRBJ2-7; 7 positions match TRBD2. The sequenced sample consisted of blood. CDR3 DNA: TGCGCCAGCAGCTGGGAGGGAACAGGCAATTCGGGCGAGCAGTACTTC. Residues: CASSWEGTGNSGEQYF.